This T cell receptor (beta chain) was retrieved from a study of shared clonotypes between healthy human individuals. The wider study: Ranging from 18 to 49 in age, donors were a couple of women and a few men. Study-wide findings and caveats: Rarefaction gave evidence that sorted-subset sequencing remained incomplete despite large depth.

Sequenced by immunoSEQ multiplex PCR; TCRdb stores in-frame clones only, minus some. Of some 500,000 clones in the sample, 95% to 97% were seen once. As to this clone: Its antigen is currently unknown.

Per the germline V gene, CDR1 is MNHEY and CDR2 is SVGAGI. V was pared by 6 bases and J by 2 bases, with 8 bases of the junction left unmatched. The CDR3 sequence is 15 residues long. The TCR comes from a woman aged 25 to 39 in good health. The chain employs TRBV6-5 and TRBJ2-3; 7 bases line up with TRBD1. The sample comprised naive CD4+ T cells sorted from blood. The subset was: CD45RA+ positively selected. The CDR3 spells CASREGQIHTDTQYF. CDR3 coding DNA: TGTGCCAGCAGAGAGGGACAGATCCACACAGATACGCAGTATTTT.